The clone carrying this TCR beta chain came up once. A far bigger clonotype differs at one base, so this is likely a read error. The sample has other DNA sequences that encode this CDR3 too. Spread over ten immunoSEQ deep assay plates, unsorted PBMC DNA underwent sequencing. Original methodology: As immunoSEQ supplied junction-only sequences (without quality scores), filtering differed. TCRdb's copy holds only in-frame clones and misses some; the assay was immunoSEQ multiplex PCR. That table supplies the V and J calls and clone size; D and trimming were determined from the DNA. Of around 530,000 clones listed, roughly four fifths are singletons. The data belong to a study of shared clonotypes between healthy human individuals. CDR3 length equals 14 residues. V lost 4 bases, J lost 7 bases, and 19 bases lay in between. CDR1 SQVTM and CDR2 ANQGSEA come from the germline V gene.

This chain uses TRBV29-1 with TRBJ1-1, with D unclear. Material: PBMCs. This receptor was taken from a woman in her forties in good health. Some clones in this sample may be carry-over from other donors' samples. The CDR3 DNA is TGCAGCGTTGTACTAACCCGGGGTGGGATTGAAGCTTTCTTT. Translating gives CSVVLTRGGIEAFF.